This T cell receptor beta chain is drawn from a study of identifying expanded T cells in peripheral blood. This CDR3 comprises 15 residues. Trimming took off 0 bases at V and 2 bases at J, with 11 bases between the two ends. In germline, CDR1 is SGDLS, CDR2 YYNGEE. Method: immunoSEQ multiplex PCR; TCRdb's copy keeps in-frame clones and lacks some. The table shows tens of thousands of clones, with 88% occurring only once. The TCR was taken from a person aged 18 to 70 in good health. Specimen: blood. The chain links TRBV9 to TRBJ2-5, with D possibly matching TRBD2 (6 bases). CDR3 in amino acids: CASSVVGGEQETQYF. The CDR3, as DNA: TGTGCCAGCAGCGTAGTGGGGGGTGAGCAAGAGACCCAGTACTTC.